This T cell receptor beta chain was recorded in a study of control samples from healthy donors and cancer patients. The protocol was immunoSEQ multiplex PCR, while the TCRdb copy is restricted to in-frame clones and leaves out a portion. The sample has some 120,000 clones, over 85% seen once; the top ten hold 2.6%. This clone was picked up one time. The V and J ends lost 5 bases and 10 bases, in that order; junction bases with no gene match: 4. This CDR3 has 13 amino acids. Germline V gene data show CDR1 as SGHAT and CDR2 as FQNNGV. The receptor comes from a man aged 25-40 years in good health. The chain joins TRBV11-2 to TRBJ1-6; 8 bases fit TRBD1. Specimen: blood. The CDR3 here is CASSVDRGSPLHF. CDR3 nucleotides: TGTGCCAGCAGCGTCGACAGGGGCTCACCCCTCCACTTT.